This T cell receptor (beta chain) was captured in a study of T cells and Merkel cell carcinoma outcomes. CDR1 is MNHEY, CDR2 SVGAGI, per germline. The CDR3 extends over 14 amino acids. Study results and caveats: Merkel cell carcinoma outcomes were reportedly predicted by repertoire and T-cell density.

On this clone: The antigen is undetermined. Compared with germline, one end of the junction differs, possibly owing to a read error.

Sequencing used immunoSEQ multiplex PCR; TCRdb keeps in-frame clones, though not all of them. The profile shows around 14,000 clones, roughly 92% of them singletons. This clonotype was obtained from a human donor with Merkel cell carcinoma. This chain connects TRBV6-5 to TRBJ2-7, with unresolved D. Input material: tumor tissue from Merkel cell carcinoma. The CDR3 DNA reads TGTGCCAGCAGTTACTCAACAATTTATCTCGAGCAATACTTC. This sequence encodes CASSYSTIYLEQYF.